These 5 T cell receptor beta chains originate from one sample sequenced in a study of cytomegalovirus exposure and HLA in healthy donors. Both 60 Vbeta primers and 13 Jbeta primers went into the PCR. TCRdb keeps only in-frame clones here, not all; method: immunoSEQ multiplex PCR. Of under 200,000 clones in the sample, 82% were seen once. The sequencing input was PBMCs. The receptor source for this set is a man aged 50 to 60 in good health and CMV-seropositive.

The chain links TRBV2 to TRBJ2-5; maybe TRBD1 (6 bases). The CDR3 sequence is 13 residues long. The V end was cut by 8 bases, the J end by 5 bases, with 15 bases between. CDR1 and CDR2 from the germline V gene are SNHLY and FYNNEI. The CDR3 region has the DNA TGTGCCAGCTTGACAGGCCTGGAGGAGACCCAGTACTTC. Encoded protein: CASLTGLEETQYF.

The V gene is TRBV29-1, the J gene TRBJ2-2; D is uncertain. The CDR3 is 14 residues long. The V gene's germline CDR1 is SQVTM and CDR2 ANQGSEA. The V end was cut by 5 bases, the J end by 4 bases, with 14 bases between. CDR3 nucleotide sequence: TGCAGCGTTACCGACTCCTACCCCACCGGGGAGCTGTTTTTT. It specifies CSVTDSYPTGELFF.

This sequence joins TRBV4-2 and TRBJ2-7, with D possibly being TRBD2 (6 bases). Trimming took off 1 base at V and 2 bases at J, with 15 bases between the two ends. This CDR3 contains 16 residues. Germline CDR1 is LGHNA and CDR2 is YNFKEQ. This CDR3 reads CASSQGGSGPTYEQYF. CDR3 coding DNA: TGTGCCAGCAGCCAAGGAGGTAGCGGTCCTACCTACGAGCAGTACTTC.

The gene calls are TRBV7-3 and TRBJ2-5; tentatively, D is TRBD2 (6 bases). Between the trimmed V and J ends, which lost 4 bases and 7 bases, there was a span of 13 bases. This CDR3 has 13 amino acids. The germline CDR1 and CDR2 sequences are SGHTA and FQGTGA. CDR3 sequence (DNA): TGTGCCAGCAGCTGGGGACTCGAAGGGACCCAGTACTTC. Translating gives CASSWGLEGTQYF. Drawing the rest from reference TRBV7-3 and TRBJ2-5, the complete variable domain is GAGVSQTPSNKVTEKGKYVELRCDPISGHTALYWYRQSLGQGPEFLIYFQGTGAADDSGLPNDRFFAVRPEGSVSTLKIQRTERGDSAVYLCASSWGLEGTQYFGPGTRLLVL.

The chain employs TRBV30 and TRBJ2-7; TRBD2 might be the D (6 bases). The V end was cut by 3 bases, the J end by 0 bases, with 9 bases between. Per germline, CDR1 GTSNPN and CDR2 SVGIG (reference sequence). This CDR3 has 13 residues. The CDR3 sequence is CAWRGLPSYEQYF. As DNA, the CDR3 is TGTGCCTGGAGGGGACTGCCCTCCTACGAGCAGTACTTC.